This T cell receptor beta chain was captured by sequencing in a study of T cells after yellow fever vaccination. Study context: Low-cell-number fractions underwent preparation using SMART-Seq v4 Ultra Low Input. Findings and limits, study-wide: There was a possibility that FACS-sorted repertoires contained abundant clonotypes contaminating from the bulk population.

The authors made TCR cDNA by 5'RACE template switching, adding a universal primer site and UMIs. From the 5' RACE reads, TCRdb called clonotypes with MiXCR, one entry per CDR3 protein. The table has roughly 520,000 distinct CDR3 sequences, 21% seen once. V was pared by 1 base and J by 12 bases, with 10 bases between. This CDR3 spans 12 amino acids. From germline, CDR1 is SGHTA and CDR2 FQGNSA. To note about this clonotype: What it binds is not known.

The J gene is TRBJ2-4, the V gene TRBV7-2; D is uncertain. Sequencing used PBMCs, obtained about 21 days after the first yellow fever vaccination. The source is a man aged 18 to 30 who received the YFV17D yellow fever vaccine. For the CDR3, the DNA is TGTGCCAGCAGCTTAGGCTCTATGAATCAGTACTTC. It is translated as CASSLGSMNQYF.